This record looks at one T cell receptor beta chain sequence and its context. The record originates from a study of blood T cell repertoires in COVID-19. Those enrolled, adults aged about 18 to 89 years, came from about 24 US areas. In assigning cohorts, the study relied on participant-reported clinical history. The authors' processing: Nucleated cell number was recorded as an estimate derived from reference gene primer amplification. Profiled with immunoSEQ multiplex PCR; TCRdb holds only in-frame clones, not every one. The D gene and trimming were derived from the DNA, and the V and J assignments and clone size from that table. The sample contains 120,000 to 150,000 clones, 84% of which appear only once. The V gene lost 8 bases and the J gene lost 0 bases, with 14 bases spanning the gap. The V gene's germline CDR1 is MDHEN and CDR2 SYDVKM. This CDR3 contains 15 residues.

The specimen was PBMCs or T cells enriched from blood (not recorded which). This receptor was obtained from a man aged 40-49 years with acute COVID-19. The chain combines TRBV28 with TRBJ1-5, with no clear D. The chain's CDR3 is CASHLGRVSNQPQHF. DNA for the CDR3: TGTGCCAGCCATCTTGGTCGGGTTAGCAATCAGCCCCAGCATTTT.